The sequence of this T cell receptor beta chain was determined in a study of shared clonotypes between healthy human individuals. Study-level background: With ages of 18 to 49, the donors were two women and a few men.

The CDR3 length is 14 residues. The germline V and J ends were trimmed by 5 bases and 5 bases, with 12 bases remaining between them. The germline CDR1 and CDR2 sequences are SNHLY and FYNNEI. As originally analysed: ImmunoSEQ output lacked quality scores and full-length reads, limiting matched filtering. Here immunoSEQ multiplex PCR was the method, and the copy in TCRdb shows in-frame clones only, minus some. V and J calls and clone size follow that table, whereas D and trimming were derived from the DNA. The sample comprises some 1 million clones, around 76% of which are singletons, and around 1.5% rests with the top ten.

The rearrangement joins TRBV2 to TRBJ2-2; perhaps TRBD1 as D (6 bases). Sequenced sample: memory CD4+ T cells sorted from blood. Specified subset: CD45RA-negative fraction. This sequence originates from a man in his late teens or twenties in good health. The CDR3 loop reads CASSSQGKTGELFF. CDR3 in DNA: TGTGCCAGCAGTTCTCAGGGGAAAACCGGGGAGCTGTTTTTT.